This TCR beta chain derives from a study of CD8 T cells in ankylosing spondylitis (dated by TCRdb to about 2017). In the study overall: The study profiled T cell receptor beta repertoires in healthy donors and ankylosing spondylitis patients to find disease-linked TCR variants. The whole study cohort included over a hundred healthy donors and under 30 ankylosing spondylitis patients. Peripheral blood samples were taken, and synovial fluid was additionally collected from ankylosing spondylitis patients.

Beyond this particular receptor, the publication reports: Some TCR beta motif variants had previously been reported in synovial fluid and blood of reactive arthritis patients, which suggested common disease-initiation mechanisms. A TCR beta motif of about eight highly homologous amino acid variants appeared characteristic of blood from ankylosing spondylitis patients. The disease-linked clones showed a CD8+ phenotype and occurred at relatively low frequencies in peripheral blood. Significant enrichment of the disease-linked clones was reported in matched synovial fluid samples from ankylosing spondylitis patients.

The instrument given in TCRdb is Illumina HiSeq 2500. TCR beta libraries were prepared by quantitative 5'-RACE with molecular barcodes. Under the source paper's analysis protocol: A new computational method based on a probabilistic model of VDJ rearrangement was used to identify disease-linked TCR variants. TCRdb reanalyzed the raw reads on its own, using fastp at Q25 for trimming and MiXCR for clone calling, and kept in-frame beta chains. Merged by CDR3 protein, the rows form single entries marked with the most common genes and DNA. What appears here as the V and J calls and clone size reflects TCRdb's work, not the paper's. The sample profile shows over 700,000 distinct CDR3 sequences; under 20% of them were found once. Of the sample, under 20% falls within the top ten clones. Trimming at the junction amounts to 5 bases on V and 3 bases on J, and the germline ends lie 23 bases apart. From its cysteine to its phenylalanine, the CDR3 spans 16 amino acids. The DNA shown is the 48-base CDR3, in frame from base 1. CDR1 DFQATT and CDR2 SNEGSKA were looked up in the germline V gene (reference sequence).

This clonotype was counted a few times. Its antigen is unknown. The record has no base qualities; no much larger clone is one base away. Recombination joined TRBV20-1 with TRBJ2-7; the D gene is possibly TRBD1 or TRBD2, each agreeing over 5 bases. Material for sequencing was blood, either unsorted or a sorted T cell fraction (not recorded which). The TCR comes from a male donor with ankylosing spondylitis. The DNA sequence follows: TGCAGTGCTGTCAAAGCCGGGGCAAAAAAGAGCTACGAGCAGTACTTC. Its translation is CSAVKAGAKKSYEQYF.